This T cell receptor (beta chain) was identified in a study of shared clonotypes between healthy human individuals. This clone was observed a handful of times. The assay was immunoSEQ multiplex PCR, and TCRdb's table has in-frame clones only and misses some. The sample gives roughly 480,000 clones, roughly 85% of which show up once; approximately 12% is in the top ten. The V gene's germline CDR1 is LNHNV and CDR2 YYDKDF (reference sequence). The CDR3 runs 16 residues. V gave up 3 bases and J gave up 6 bases; unmatched junction bases: 10. The chain carries TRBV15 and TRBJ2-3; 9 bases are a match to TRBD2. Sequencing was done on a sample of PBMCs. The origin of this receptor is a woman between 40 and 50 years old in good health. Some clones in this sample may be carry-over from other donors' samples. CDR3 sequence reads: CATSRLAGGPSDTQYF. Written as DNA, the CDR3 is TGTGCCACCAGCAGGCTGGCGGGAGGGCCTTCGGATACGCAGTATTTT. Looking up the rest from reference TRBV15 and TRBJ2-3 gives the full variable domain: DAMVIQNPRYQVTQFGKPVTLSCSQTLNHNVMYWYQQKSSQAPKLLFHYYDKDFNNEADTPDNFQSRRPNTSFCFLDIRSPGLGDTAMYLCATSRLAGGPSDTQYFGPGTRLTVL.